The sample holds a few counts of the clone carrying this T cell receptor beta chain. No antigen is known for it. This entry comes from a study of beta chain features in type 1 diabetes. All of the isolated RNA was reverse transcribed, so expressed TCRB transcripts were sequenced. Naive, central memory and regulatory T cell samples yielded around 3.5 million reads on average. The repertoire was sequenced with immunoSEQ multiplex PCR; TCRdb's copy has only in-frame clones and lacks some. The sample comprises 350,000 to 450,000 clones, 10% to 15% of which are singletons, and 0.0095% to 0.012% rests with the top ten. Study-wide results and limits: Shorter TCRB CDR3s, moderately but significantly so, marked every one of the four CD4+ subsets in Type 1 diabetes patients.

CDR3 size: 14 residues. The germline gives CDR1 MNHEY, CDR2 SVGAGI. V lost 2 bases, J lost 5 bases, and 12 bases lay in between. The source is a woman between 18 and 30 years old with type 1 diabetes. Sequencing input: naive CD4+ T cells from blood. V is TRBV6-5 and J is TRBJ2-5; maybe TRBD1 (5 bases). CDR3 nucleotides: TGTGCCAGCAGTTACGGCAGGGTAGGGGAGACCCAGTACTTC. It translates to CASSYGRVGETQYF.